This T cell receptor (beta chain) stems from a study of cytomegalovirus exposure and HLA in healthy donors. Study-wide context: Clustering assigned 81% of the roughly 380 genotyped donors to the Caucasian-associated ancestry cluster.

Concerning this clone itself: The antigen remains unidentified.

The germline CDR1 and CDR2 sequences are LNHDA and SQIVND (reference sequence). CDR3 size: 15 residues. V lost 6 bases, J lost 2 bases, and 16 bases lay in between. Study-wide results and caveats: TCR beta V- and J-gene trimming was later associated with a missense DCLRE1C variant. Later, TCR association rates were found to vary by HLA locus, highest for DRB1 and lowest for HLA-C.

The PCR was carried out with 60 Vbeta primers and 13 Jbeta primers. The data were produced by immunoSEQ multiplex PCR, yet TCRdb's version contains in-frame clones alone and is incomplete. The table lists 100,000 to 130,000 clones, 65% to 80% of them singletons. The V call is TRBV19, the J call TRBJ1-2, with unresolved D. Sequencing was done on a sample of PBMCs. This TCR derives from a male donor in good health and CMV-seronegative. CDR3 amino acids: CASSPSGSRNYGYTF. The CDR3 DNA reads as TGTGCCAGTAGCCCAAGCGGCAGCAGAAACTATGGCTACACCTTC. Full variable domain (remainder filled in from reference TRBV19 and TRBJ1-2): DGGITQSPKYLFRKEGQNVTLSCEQNLNHDAMYWYRQDPGQGLRLIYYSQIVNDFQKGDIAEGYSVSREKKESFPLTVTSAQKNPTAFYLCASSPSGSRNYGYTFGSGTRLTVV.